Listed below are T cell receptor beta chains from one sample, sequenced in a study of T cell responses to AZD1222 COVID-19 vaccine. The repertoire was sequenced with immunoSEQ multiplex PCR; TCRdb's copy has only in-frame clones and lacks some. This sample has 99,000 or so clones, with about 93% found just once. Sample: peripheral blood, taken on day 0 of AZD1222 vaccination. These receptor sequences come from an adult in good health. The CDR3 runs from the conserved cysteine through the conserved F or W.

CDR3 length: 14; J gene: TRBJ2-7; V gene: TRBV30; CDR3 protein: CAWVDRADSYEQYF
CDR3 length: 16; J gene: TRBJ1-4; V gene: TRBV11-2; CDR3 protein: CASSLDRSPGDEKLFF
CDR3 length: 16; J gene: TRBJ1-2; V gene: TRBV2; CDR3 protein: CASSDLQGTGKHGYTF
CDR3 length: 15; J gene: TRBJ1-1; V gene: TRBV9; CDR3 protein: CASSEGDFRDTEAFF
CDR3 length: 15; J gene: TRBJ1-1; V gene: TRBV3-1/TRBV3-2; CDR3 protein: CASSQGRGGLSEAFF
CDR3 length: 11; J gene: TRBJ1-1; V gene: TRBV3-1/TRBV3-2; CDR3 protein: CASSQSTEAFF
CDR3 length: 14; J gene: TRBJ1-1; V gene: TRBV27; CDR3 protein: CASSLSRGGTEAFF
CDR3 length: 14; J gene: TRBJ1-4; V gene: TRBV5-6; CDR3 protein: CASSRAGTYEKLFF
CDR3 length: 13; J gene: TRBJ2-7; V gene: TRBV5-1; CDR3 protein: CASSLTRGLEQYF
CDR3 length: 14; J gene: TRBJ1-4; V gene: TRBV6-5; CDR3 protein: CASSRSATNEKLFF
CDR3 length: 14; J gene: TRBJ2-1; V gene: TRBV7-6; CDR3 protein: CASSPVDLTLGPFF
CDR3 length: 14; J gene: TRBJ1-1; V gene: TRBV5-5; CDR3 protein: CASSSRVAAYEAFF
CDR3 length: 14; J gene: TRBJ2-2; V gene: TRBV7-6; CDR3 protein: CASREQRNTGELFF
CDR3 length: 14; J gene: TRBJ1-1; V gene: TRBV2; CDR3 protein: CASSYGALNTEAFF
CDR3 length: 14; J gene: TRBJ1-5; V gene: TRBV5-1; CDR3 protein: CASSLVGGDQPQHF
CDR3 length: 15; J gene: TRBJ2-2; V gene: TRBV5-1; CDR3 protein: CASRWGQGSTGELFF
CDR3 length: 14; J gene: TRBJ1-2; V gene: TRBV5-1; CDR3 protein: CASSLGGAGYGYTF
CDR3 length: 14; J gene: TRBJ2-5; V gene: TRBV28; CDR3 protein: CASRPGGFEETQYF
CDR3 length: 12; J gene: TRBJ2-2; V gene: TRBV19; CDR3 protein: CASSGDNGELFF
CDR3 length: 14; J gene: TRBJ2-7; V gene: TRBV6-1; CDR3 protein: CASSDLGTGDEQYF
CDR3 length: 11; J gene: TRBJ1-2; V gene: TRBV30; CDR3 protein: CAWRREWGYTF
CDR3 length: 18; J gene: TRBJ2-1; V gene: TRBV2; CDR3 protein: CASSEGTSGRANYNEQFF
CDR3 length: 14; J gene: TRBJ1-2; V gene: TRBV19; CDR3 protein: CASKSGVFGRGYTF
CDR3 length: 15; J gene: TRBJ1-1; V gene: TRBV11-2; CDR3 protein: CASSLGLQGGTEAFF
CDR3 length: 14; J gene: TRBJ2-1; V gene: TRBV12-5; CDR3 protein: CASGLVGEFNEQFF
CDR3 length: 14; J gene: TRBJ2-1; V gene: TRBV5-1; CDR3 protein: CASSGTSGYNEQFF